This record covers a single T cell receptor beta chain. Authors' analysis steps: Reference gene primer amplification in the assay estimated nucleated cell counts. Some clones are missing from TCRdb's copy, which holds only in-frame ones; the method was immunoSEQ multiplex PCR. V and J calls and clone size are as listed in that table; D and trimming were resolved from the DNA. The table lists around 200,000 clones, less than 80% of them singletons. These data originate in a study of blood T cell repertoires in COVID-19. The wider study: COVID-19 samples from acute and convalescent phases originated in the United States, Italy and Spain.

The CDR3 runs 13 residues. CDR1 SGDLS and CDR2 YYNGEE come from the germline V gene. Trimming stripped 10 bases from V and 2 bases from J, with 14 bases between. The sequenced sample consisted of peripheral blood. The V gene is TRBV9, the J gene TRBJ2-3; D is unresolved. The TCR comes from a man over 45 who had recovered from COVID-19. DNA of the CDR3: TGTGCCTCCTCGTACAGTGACACAGATACGCAGTATTTT. Its protein is CASSYSDTDTQYF. Based on the CDR3 plus reference TRBV9 and TRBJ2-3, the full variable domain is DSGVTQTPKHLITATGQRVTLRCSPRSGDLSVYWYQQSLDQGLQFLIQYYNGEERAKGNILERFSAQQFPDLHSELNLSSLELGDSALYFCASSYSDTDTQYFGPGTRLTVL.